This T cell receptor (beta chain) was observed in a study of long-term antiretroviral therapy in people with HIV. The sample holds a few counts of this clone. Antigen unknown. The assay, immunoSEQ v3.0, was run at survey level. Here immunoSEQ multiplex PCR was the method, and the copy in TCRdb shows in-frame clones only, minus some. In the table there are 20,000 to 25,000 clones, roughly 84% of which are singletons. HIV-positive participants all received treatment in the United States. Overall study findings and caveats: Versus controls, repertoires in people with HIV had narrower CDR3 length ranges. Pre-ART expanded TRB clones stayed dominant throughout, though often decreasing after ART. With ART, diversity went up but was still lower than in transplant donor controls.

Germline CDR1 SGHNT, CDR2 YENEEA. CDR3 length: 15 residues. V was clipped by 0 bases and J by 5 bases, with 13 bases between them. The receptor was derived from a man in his sixties with HIV. The rearrangement joins TRBV11-3 to TRBJ1-2; D is undetermined. The source was unsorted PBMCs, collected 1.3 years after starting antiretroviral therapy. In DNA form, the CDR3 reads TGTGCCAGCAGCTTAGATATTGGGCAGGAATATGGCTACACCTTC. It encodes CASSLDIGQEYGYTF.